These 27 T cell receptor beta chains came from one sample sequenced in a study of OX40 agonist ivuxolimab in advanced cancers. The table came from immunoSEQ multiplex PCR; TCRdb's copy has only in-frame clones and leaves some out. The table records tens of thousands of clones, roughly 86% of them present only once. The sequenced sample was CD4+ or CD8+ T cells sorted from blood, obtained in a trial of the OX40 agonist ivuxolimab. Receptor source: an adult with an advanced solid tumor such as melanoma, head and neck, liver or kidney cancer.

The CDR3 nucleotides read TGTGCCAGCAGCTTAGGAATCACAGGCCCCACTCAGCCCCAGCATTTT. Translating gives CASSLGITGPTQPQHF. The chain employs TRBV7-2 and TRBJ1-5; weak D call: TRBD1 (5 bases). Germline V gene data show CDR1 as SGHTA and CDR2 as FQGNSA. The CDR3 loop spans 16 amino acids. V dropped 1 base and J dropped 6 bases, with 16 bases sitting between them.

This sequence joins TRBV27 and TRBJ2-1; possibly TRBD2 for D (6 bases). CDR1 and CDR2 from the germline V gene are MNHEY and SMNVEV (reference sequence). This CDR3 contains 13 residues. V gave up 5 bases and J gave up 5 bases, with 10 bases separating them. The CDR3, as DNA: TGTGCCAGCAGTATTCTAGCGAACAATGAGCAGTTCTTC. It codes for CASSILANNEQFF.

The chain employs TRBV5-1 and TRBJ2-5; 7 bases align to TRBD2. V lost 4 bases, J lost 5 bases, and 5 bases stayed unmatched. The germline gives CDR1 SGHRS, CDR2 YFSETQ. The CDR3 contains 13 residues. DNA of the CDR3: TGCGCCAGCAGCCCGACTAGCAGGGAGACCCAGTACTTC. This gives the protein CASSPTSRETQYF.

The rearrangement uses TRBV14 and TRBJ2-1; maybe TRBD2 (6 bases). V lost 0 bases and J 8 bases, leaving 14 bases between the germline ends. Germline CDR1 and CDR2: SGHDN and FVKESK. CDR3 size: 15 residues. CDR3 residues: CASSQDRRALDEQFF. In nucleotides, the CDR3 is TGTGCCAGCAGCCAAGATAGGAGGGCTTTGGATGAGCAGTTCTTC.

V and J are TRBV2 and TRBJ2-1; no clear D. Trimming removed 2 bases at V and 0 bases at J, with 11 bases between. The CDR3 covers 16 residues. Per the germline V gene, CDR1 is SNHLY and CDR2 is FYNNEI. CDR3 amino acids: CASSEPAESSYNEQFF. The CDR3 DNA reads TGTGCCAGCAGTGAACCCGCTGAGAGCTCCTACAATGAGCAGTTCTTC.

J is TRBJ2-1 and V is TRBV11-2, with 11 bases matching TRBD2. The CDR3 spans 16 residues. Trimming cost V 2 bases and J 2 bases; bases outside gene matches: 2. Germline V gene data show CDR1 as SGHAT and CDR2 as FQNNGV. The DNA for the CDR3 is TGTGCCAGCAGCTTAATAGCGGGGGGGGCCTACAATGAGCAGTTCTTC. The encoded protein is CASSLIAGGAYNEQFF.

The V and J genes are TRBV7-9 and TRBJ1-2; D might be TRBD1 (6 bases). V lost 7 bases to trimming and J lost 8 bases, with 14 bases between them. CDR3 length: 12 amino acids. The V gene's germline CDR1 is SEHNR and CDR2 FQNEAQ (reference sequence). CDR3 sequence: CASTKGGDGYTF. DNA of the CDR3: TGTGCCAGCACCAAAGGGGGGGACGGCTACACCTTC.

The chain is built from TRBV4-1 and TRBJ2-7; 8 bases are shared with TRBD2. V gave up 0 bases and J gave up 1 base; unmatched junction bases: 5. Germline V CDR1 and CDR2: MGHRA, YSYEKL. The CDR3 covers 16 residues. The CDR3 spells CASSQDTAGGSYEQYF. CDR3 nucleotide sequence: TGCGCCAGCAGCCAAGATACGGCGGGAGGTTCCTACGAGCAGTACTTC.

This clone came up a few times. One end of the junction does not line up with germline, which may come from a read error. The chain carries TRBV11-2 and TRBJ1-5, with D perhaps TRBD1 (5 bases). This CDR3 contains 15 residues. The germline gives CDR1 SGHAT, CDR2 FQNNGV. In DNA, the CDR3 is TGTGCCAGCAGCATAGAGGGGATAAGCAATCAGCCCCAGCATTTT. Encoded protein: CASSIEGISNQPQHF.

The chain's CDR3 is CASSPPQGYEQYF. In DNA, the CDR3 is TGTGCCAGCAGCCCCCCACAGGGATACGAGCAGTACTTC. V is TRBV7-9 and J is TRBJ2-7; perhaps TRBD1 as D (6 bases). CDR3 length: 13 residues. The V end lost 5 bases, the J end lost 4 bases, and 12 bases lay between the germline ends. The germline V gene has CDR1 SEHNR and CDR2 FQNEAQ (reference sequence).

The chain has TRBV6-6 and TRBJ1-2, with 9 bases that match TRBD1. In germline, CDR1 is MNHNY, CDR2 SVGAGI (reference sequence). The V segment lost 9 bases and the J segment 3 bases; nucleotides outside the gene matches: 5. This CDR3 has 13 amino acids. The DNA for the CDR3 is TGTGCCAGTAAGGGGGACAGGGACTATGGCTACACCTTC. It yields the protein CASKGDRDYGYTF.

The chain couples TRBV6-5 to TRBJ2-7; no clear D. This CDR3 spans 14 amino acids. V was trimmed by 2 bases and J by 0 bases, leaving 8 bases between them. CDR1 is MNHEY and CDR2 is SVGAGI in the germline V gene. In DNA, the CDR3 is TGTGCCAGCAGTTACGGCCCCAGCTCCTACGAGCAGTACTTC. Its translation is CASSYGPSSYEQYF.

The V call is TRBV21-1, the J call TRBJ2-3. TRBV21-1 is flagged as a pseudogene. CDR3 length: 13 residues. CDR3 coding DNA: TGTGCCAGCAGCAAGGGGTGGACAGATACGCAGTATTTT. It codes for CASSKGWTDTQYF.

The genes are TRBV30 and TRBJ1-1, with D perhaps matching TRBD1 (5 bases). Looked up from germline, CDR1 is GTSNPN and CDR2 is SVGIG (reference sequence). V was pared by 3 bases and J by 3 bases, with 8 bases between. The CDR3 covers 12 residues. The CDR3 here is CAWRGGDTEAFF. The CDR3 region has the DNA TGTGCCTGGAGGGGAGGGGACACTGAAGCTTTCTTT.

J is TRBJ2-4 and V is TRBV7-8, with 10 bases lining up with TRBD1. This CDR3 contains 15 residues. Germline trimming cut 5 bases from V and 8 bases from J; bases unmatched to any gene: 9. The V gene's germline CDR1 is SGHVS and CDR2 FQNEAQ. The CDR3 spells CASSAGQGDWDIQYF. CDR3 nucleotide sequence: TGTGCCAGCAGCGCAGGACAGGGGGATTGGGACATTCAGTACTTC.

This chain connects TRBV5-4 to TRBJ2-3, with 9 bases identical to TRBD1. Germline V gene sequence: CDR1 SGHNT, CDR2 YYREEE (reference sequence). The CDR3 totals 15 residues. V shed 3 bases, J shed 4 bases, and the junction held 6 bases outside the gene matches. This CDR3 is CASSSGDRAADTQYF. The CDR3 bases are TGTGCCAGCAGCTCGGGGGACAGGGCTGCAGATACGCAGTATTTT.

The chain links TRBV15 to TRBJ1-1; 7 bases map to TRBD1. The trim removed 7 bases at V and 2 bases at J, leaving 7 bases unmatched. Germline V gene data show CDR1 as LNHNV and CDR2 as YYDKDF (reference sequence). The CDR3 contains 14 residues. In nucleotides, the CDR3 is TGTGCCACCACCTTGGACAGGTCAAACACTGAAGCTTTCTTT. It is translated as CATTLDRSNTEAFF. Combining the CDR3 with reference TRBV15 and TRBJ1-1 gives the whole variable domain DAMVIQNPRYQVTQFGKPVTLSCSQTLNHNVMYWYQQKSSQAPKLLFHYYDKDFNNEADTPDNFQSRRPNTSFCFLDIRSPGLGDTAMYLCATTLDRSNTEAFFGQGTRLTVV.

This clone has a count of ten or more. This chain joins TRBV5-4 and TRBJ1-1; perhaps TRBD1 as D (6 bases). Germline V lookup: CDR1 SGHNT, CDR2 YYREEE (reference sequence). V shed 2 bases and J shed 0 bases, with 17 bases lying between them. This CDR3 contains 17 residues. CDR3 in DNA: TGTGCCAGCAGCTTCTTCCAGGGGAAGGGAATGAACACTGAAGCTTTCTTT. Its protein is CASSFFQGKGMNTEAFF. Full variable domain (outside the CDR3, taken from reference TRBV5-4 and TRBJ1-1): ETGVTQSPTHLIKTRGQQVTLRCSSQSGHNTVSWYQQALGQGPQFIFQYYREEENGRGNFPPRFSGLQFPNYSSELNVNALELDDSALYLCASSFFQGKGMNTEAFFGQGTRLTVV.

This sequence joins TRBV27 and TRBJ1-4; the D gene is possibly TRBD1 (6 bases). The CDR3 has 18 residues. From germline, CDR1 is MNHEY and CDR2 SMNVEV (reference sequence). Trimming took off 0 bases at V and 8 bases at J, with 22 bases between the two ends. The CDR3 region is CASSLSYSPGAEGEKLFF. The CDR3 DNA follows: TGTGCCAGCAGTTTATCGTATTCGCCGGGGGCCGAGGGGGAAAAACTGTTTTTT.

The chain has TRBV28 and TRBJ1-1; D not resolved. V lost 3 bases to trimming and J lost 2 bases, with 19 bases between them. Germline assignment: CDR1 MDHEN and CDR2 SYDVKM. The CDR3 length is 17 residues. The DNA for the CDR3 is TGTGCCAGCAGTTTTACCGAATCCGACATATCCAACACTGAAGCTTTCTTT. As protein: CASSFTESDISNTEAFF.

By frequency in the sample, this clone is medium-sized. This chain connects TRBV7-8 to TRBJ2-1; unclear D gene. Germline V gene sequence: CDR1 SGHVS, CDR2 FQNEAQ. This CDR3 region has 16 residues. Trimming took 5 bases from V and 0 from J, leaving 14 bases between them. CDR3 nucleotide sequence: TGTGCCAGCAGCCCGTGGGCGTCGGGCTCCTACAATGAGCAGTTCTTC. Its protein product is CASSPWASGSYNEQFF.

This clone came up a few times. The chain uses TRBV11-2 and TRBJ2-7, with 9 positions matching TRBD2. V lost 5 bases and J lost 5; bases outside the gene matches: 13. CDR3 length equals 16 residues. Germline V CDR1 and CDR2: SGHAT, FQNNGV. The CDR3 nucleotides are TGTGCCAGCAGCCGCCGAGTAGCGGGGGCCACGGACGAGCAGTACTTC. This encodes CASSRRVAGATDEQYF.

The chain is built from TRBV19 and TRBJ2-1; D possibly uses TRBD1 or TRBD2 (5 bases each). The CDR3 loop spans 15 amino acids. V dropped 3 bases and J dropped 9 bases, with 18 bases sitting between them. CDR1 is LNHDA, CDR2 SQIVND, per germline (reference sequence). CDR3 nucleotide sequence: TGTGCCAGTAGTATGGGGCCCTCGGGAAGGGTTGAGCAGTTCTTC. Protein sequence: CASSMGPSGRVEQFF.

The chain has TRBV4-1 and TRBJ1-5; 7 bases line up with TRBD1. Losses at the gene ends were 0 bases for V and 9 bases for J; bases not matched to a gene: 8. This CDR3 contains 15 residues. The V gene's germline CDR1 is MGHRA and CDR2 YSYEKL. The CDR3 here is CASSQDQGQRWPQHF. The CDR3, as DNA: TGCGCCAGCAGCCAAGATCAGGGACAGCGGTGGCCCCAGCATTTT.

This clone was counted once. This chain connects TRBV29-1 to TRBJ2-7; D is undetermined. The CDR3 consists of 13 residues. CDR1 and CDR2 from the germline V gene are SQVTM and ANQGSEA. The ends were cut back, 6 bases at V and 0 bases at J, with 12 bases in the middle. The chain's CDR3 is CSVATGGSYEQYF. For the CDR3, the DNA is TGCAGCGTAGCTACTGGTGGCTCCTACGAGCAGTACTTC.

The CDR3 DNA reads as TGTGCCAGCAGCCCCCGGGGCGAAAGAACTGAAGCTTTCTTT. This codes for CASSPRGERTEAFF. V and J are TRBV9 and TRBJ1-1; the D gene is possibly TRBD1 (5 bases). Per germline, CDR1 SGDLS and CDR2 YYNGEE. The CDR3 runs to 14 residues. V was trimmed by 4 bases and J by 5 bases, leaving 15 bases between them.

This clone was seen only once. V and J are TRBV4-1 and TRBJ2-7; D is perhaps TRBD1 (6 bases). The germline V and J ends were trimmed by 2 bases and 3 bases, with 11 bases remaining between them. Germline loops: CDR1 MGHRA, CDR2 YSYEKL. The CDR3 is 14 amino acids. The CDR3 DNA reads as TGCGCCAGCAGCCAAAGGGGGACGGGCTACGAGCAGTACTTC. This codes for CASSQRGTGYEQYF.